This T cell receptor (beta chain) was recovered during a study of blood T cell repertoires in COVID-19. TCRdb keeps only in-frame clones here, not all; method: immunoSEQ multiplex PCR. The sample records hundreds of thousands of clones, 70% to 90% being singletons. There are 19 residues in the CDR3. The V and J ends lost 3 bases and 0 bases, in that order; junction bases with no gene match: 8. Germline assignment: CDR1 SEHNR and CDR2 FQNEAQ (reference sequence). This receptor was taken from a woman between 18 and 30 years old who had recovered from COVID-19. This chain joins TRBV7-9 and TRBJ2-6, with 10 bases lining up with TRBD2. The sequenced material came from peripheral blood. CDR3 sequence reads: CASSFGLAGGVSGANVLTF. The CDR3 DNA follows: TGTGCCAGCAGCTTCGGGTTAGCGGGAGGTGTCTCTGGGGCCAACGTCCTGACTTTC.